One T cell receptor beta chain is described in this entry. The CDR3 is 14 amino acids. CDR1 and CDR2 (germline): SGHAT, FQNNGV. 5'RACE template switching with UMIs generated TCR beta cDNA. TCRdb derives one entry per CDR3 protein from the 5' RACE reads, leaving out DNA. The listing records roughly 420,000 distinct CDR3 sequences. This entry belongs to a study of T cells expressing NK-cell markers. Study-wide context: Sorted CD3+CD56+NKG2C+, CD3+CD56+NKG2C- and CD3+CD56-NKG2C+ T cells provided the TCR beta repertoires.

The gene calls are TRBV11-2 and TRBJ1-2; absent DNA, TCRdb's TRBD1 call cannot be checked. The sample comprised blood T cells: a sorted CD56 or NKG2C T cell subset, CD4+ or CD8+ T cells, or bulk PBMC T cells (not recorded which). The sequence was collected from a woman between 18 and 75 years old in good health. The CDR3: CASSPGQGAKGYTF. The complete variable domain, with remaining parts taken from reference TRBV11-2 and TRBJ1-2, reads EAGVAQSPRYKIIEKRQSVAFWCNPISGHATLYWYQQILGQGPKLLIQFQNNGVVDDSQLPKDRFSAERLKGVDSTLKIQPAKLEDSAVYLCASSPGQGAKGYTFGSGTRLTVV.